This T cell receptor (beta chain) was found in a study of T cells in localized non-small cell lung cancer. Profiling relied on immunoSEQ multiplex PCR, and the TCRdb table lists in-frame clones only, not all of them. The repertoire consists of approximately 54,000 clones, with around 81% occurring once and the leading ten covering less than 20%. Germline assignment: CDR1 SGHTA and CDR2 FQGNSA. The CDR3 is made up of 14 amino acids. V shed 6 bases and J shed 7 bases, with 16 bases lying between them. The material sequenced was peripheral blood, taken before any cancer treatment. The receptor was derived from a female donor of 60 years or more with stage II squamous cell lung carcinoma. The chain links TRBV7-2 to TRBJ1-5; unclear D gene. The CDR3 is CASSPMLWVQPQHF. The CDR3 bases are TGTGCCAGCAGTCCCATGTTATGGGTACAGCCCCAGCATTTT.